This TCR beta chain was observed in a study of cytomegalovirus exposure and HLA in healthy donors. The PCR made use of 60 Vbeta and 13 Jbeta primers. Sequenced by immunoSEQ multiplex PCR; TCRdb stores in-frame clones only, minus some. This table has approximately 190,000 clones, about an eighth appearing once. Whereas donors were nominally healthy upon sampling, unrecorded immune exposures were probable. The V and J ends lost 0 bases and 4 bases respectively, with 11 bases between them. The germline V gene encodes CDR1 SGHRS and CDR2 YFSETQ. The CDR3 is made up of 15 amino acids. This sequence originates from a man in his fifties in good health and CMV-seropositive. The material sequenced was PBMCs. This sequence joins TRBV5-1 and TRBJ2-1; perhaps TRBD2 as D (6 bases). The CDR3 sequence is CASSLETSFYNEQFF. The CDR3 coding sequence is TGCGCCAGCAGCTTGGAAACTAGCTTTTACAATGAGCAGTTCTTC.